This T cell receptor (beta chain) was obtained from a study of identical twins (TCRdb year 2016). In terms of the full investigation: To test whether fetal clonotypes persist, this study deep-sequenced TCR alpha and beta repertoires from monozygotic twins, from unrelated adults of various ages, and from cord blood. To rule out contamination, replicate twin experiments were performed at different times with different library preparation protocols.

Library preparation was by 5' RACE. The run used an Illumina HiSeq 2000. A universal primer binding site was introduced by template switching, and a unique molecular identifier was present in the final cDNA, enabling accurate counting of TCR cDNA molecules. First-strand cDNA for TCR alpha and beta chains was synthesized from specific primers in the conserved constant-segment region. Each cDNA library was double barcoded, with a SMART-Mk sample barcode plus Illumina barcodes, to control for contamination. TruSeq adapter sequences and Illumina sample barcodes were added in two successive PCR steps. The Illumina HiSeq platform was used with custom primers to sequence TCR alpha and beta cDNA libraries. As for how the authors treated the data: Unique molecular identifiers were extracted from raw reads with MiGEC, and CDR3 positions were determined with MiXCR. For each individual, recombination models were inferred using an EM algorithm with the repgenHMM and IGoR tools. The tcR package in R was used for shared clonotype analysis, with sharing normalized by the product of cloneset sizes. To study raw recombination free of thymic and clonal selection effects, out-of-frame nonproductive sequences were analyzed. TCRdb handled the public reads itself, with Q25 trimming in fastp and clone calling in MiXCR, and kept productive beta chains. Rows merge per CDR3 protein into single entries with the most common DNA and genes. For this entry, the V and J calls and clone size follow TCRdb and not the study's own pipeline. The sample yields approximately 140,000 distinct CDR3 sequences; 3% to 4% were counted once. The ten largest clones take up around 8.1% of the sample.

Reading from cysteine to phenylalanine, the CDR3 counts 13 amino acids. The kept DNA is CDR3 alone, 39 bases in frame from the first base. The junction shows trimming of 3 bases on V and 4 bases on J, plus 7 bases between the germline ends. This clonotype has ten or more counts. Its antigen is unknown. Base qualities were left out, and no much larger clone turns up one base away. Every donor in the study was a healthy Caucasian. Miltenyi CD45RO+ enrichment and human naive T-cell isolation kits were used to isolate memory (CD45RO+) and naive T cells from PBMC. Overall study outcomes, separate from this receptor: Recombination models systematically underestimated out-of-frame TCR alpha sharing in monozygotic twins but agreed with sharing between unrelated individuals. Out-of-frame TCR alpha sequences shared between twins showed an excess of low generation-probability sequences compared with coincidental sharing between unrelated individuals. Invariant T cells such as MAIT and iNKT could partly confound zero-insertion analyses, although diverse VJ usage argued against such confounding for most clonotypes. Conclusions relied on cross-sectional statistical analysis, since the same donors could not be followed over many years. A weaker excess of twin sharing was found in beta out-of-frame sequences because the signal-to-noise ratio was lowered by fewer shared sequences. Abundant cord blood beta clonotypes had fewer insertions, young adult naive repertoires showed a similar but weaker trend, and memory repertoires showed no such trend.

The clonotype was recovered from a man aged 18 to 29 in good health. The V and J segments used are TRBV12-3 or TRBV12-4 and TRBJ1-5; the D gene cannot be resolved reliably. The material sequenced was memory T cells sorted from blood. Interpreted using the paper, the cell subset or site label stands for: CD45RO+ enriched T cells. The sequenced DNA: TGTGCCAGCAGTTTGCACCAGAATCAGCCCCAGCATTTT. Its protein reads: CASSLHQNQPQHF.